Detailed here is one T cell receptor (beta chain). As it was prepared, the TCRbeta library received unique molecular identifiers. MiXCR, applied by TCRdb to the PCR reads, yields one record per CDR3 protein. The sample has over 550,000 distinct CDR3 sequences; 8% to 11% are singletons. V was cut by 0 bases and J by 6 bases, with 14 bases left in between. This CDR3 comprises 15 residues. CDR1 is SGHRS, CDR2 YFSETQ, per germline. The data were taken from a study of T-cell reconstitution after alpha-beta-depleted transplantation in children. This sequence originates from a human donor who donated a stem cell graft to a child with acute myeloid leukemia. The sample consisted of PBMCs from the stem cell graft donor, taken from the stem cell graft. This chain uses TRBV5-1 with TRBJ2-3; D tentatively reads TRBD1 or TRBD2 (5 bases each). The CDR3 reads CASSLVGPQSDTQYF. The CDR3 region has the DNA TGCGCCAGCAGCTTGGTGGGACCCCAGTCCGATACGCAGTATTTT.